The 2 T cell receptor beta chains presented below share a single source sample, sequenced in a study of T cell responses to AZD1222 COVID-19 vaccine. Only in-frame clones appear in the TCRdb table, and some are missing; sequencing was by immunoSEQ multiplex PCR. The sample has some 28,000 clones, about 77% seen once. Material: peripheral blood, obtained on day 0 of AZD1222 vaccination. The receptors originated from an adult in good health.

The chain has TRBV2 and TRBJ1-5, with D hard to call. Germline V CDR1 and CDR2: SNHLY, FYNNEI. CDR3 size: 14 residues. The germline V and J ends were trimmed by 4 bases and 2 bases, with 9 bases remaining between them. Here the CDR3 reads CASSVSQGNQPQHF. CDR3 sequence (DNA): TGTGCCAGCAGTGTTTCCCAGGGCAATCAGCCCCAGCATTTT.

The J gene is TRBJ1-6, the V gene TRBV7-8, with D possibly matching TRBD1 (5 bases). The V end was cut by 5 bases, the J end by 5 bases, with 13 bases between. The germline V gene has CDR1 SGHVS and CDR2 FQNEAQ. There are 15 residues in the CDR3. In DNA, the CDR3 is TGTGCCAGCAGCGCGACCGGGACGAATAATTCACCCCTCCACTTT. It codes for CASSATGTNNSPLHF.